Below are 18 T cell receptor beta chains sequenced from a single sample in a study of shared clonotypes between healthy human individuals. TCRdb keeps only in-frame clones here, not all; method: immunoSEQ multiplex PCR. Here the sample spans 1.6 million or so clones, 98% to 99% being singletons. Specimen: naive CD4+ T cells sorted from blood. Subset specified: CD45RA+ positively selected. The receptors were sampled from a man aged 25-40 years in good health.

The chain joins TRBV10-2 to TRBJ2-2; D is unclear. V was trimmed by 4 bases and J by 5 bases, leaving 14 bases between them. The CDR3 consists of 15 residues. Germline V gene lookup returns CDR1 WSHSY and CDR2 SAAADI. The CDR3 DNA reads as TGCGCCAGCAGTGCCTGGACGGGTGGGACCGGGGAGCTGTTTTTT. This translates into CASSAWTGGTGELFF.

The chain couples TRBV7-9 to TRBJ2-2; 11 bases match TRBD1. Trimming removed 5 bases from V and 5 bases from J; junction bases left unmatched: 10. The CDR3 loop spans 17 amino acids. Per the germline V gene, CDR1 is SEHNR and CDR2 is FQNEAQ (reference sequence). This CDR3 reads CASSPSQGQGGTGELFF. The CDR3 DNA is TGTGCCAGCAGCCCTAGCCAGGGACAGGGGGGAACCGGGGAGCTGTTTTTT.

The chain has TRBV6-5 and TRBJ1-1, with 7 bases aligning to TRBD1. The germline CDR1 and CDR2 sequences are MNHEY and SVGAGI. The ends lost 6 bases at V and 7 bases at J; junction bases unmatched: 11. The CDR3 has 14 residues. The CDR3 coding sequence is TGTGCCAGCAGATACAGCCACCGACAGGGTGAAGCTTTCTTT. This sequence encodes CASRYSHRQGEAFF.

The V call is TRBV5-4, the J call TRBJ2-1; 7 bases agree with TRBD2. The CDR3 totals 13 residues. Trimming removed 2 bases from V and 7 bases from J; junction bases left unmatched: 3. Germline assignment: CDR1 SGHNT and CDR2 YYREEE (reference sequence). CDR3 coding DNA: TGTGCCAGCAGCTTAGGGGAGGGGAATGAGCAGTTCTTC. As protein: CASSLGEGNEQFF.

V gene TRBV10-2 combines with J gene TRBJ2-2; maybe TRBD2 (6 bases). The V gene lost 7 bases and the J gene lost 4 bases, with 10 bases spanning the gap. The CDR3 is 13 residues long. CDR1 and CDR2 (germline): WSHSY, SAAADI. The CDR3 reads CASTWGVTGELFF. Written as DNA, the CDR3 is TGCGCCAGCACCTGGGGGGTCACCGGGGAGCTGTTTTTT.

The CDR3 DNA reads TGTGCCAGCAGCTTGGTTTCGGAAGAGACCCAGTACTTC. It yields the protein CASSLVSEETQYF. The chain carries TRBV5-6 and TRBJ2-5; D call uncertain. The germline gives CDR1 SGHDT, CDR2 YYEEEE. The CDR3 contains 13 residues. With 0 bases removed from V and 3 bases from J, the gap between germline ends came to 6 bases.

This clone has just one count. This same CDR3 is encoded by further DNA sequences in the sample. The V call is TRBV29-1, the J call TRBJ2-7; 8 bases are a match to TRBD2. The ends lost 4 bases at V and 2 bases at J; junction bases unmatched: 1. CDR1 is SQVTM and CDR2 is ANQGSEA in the germline V gene. The CDR3 covers 12 residues. The CDR3 protein is CSVAGGPYEQYF. The CDR3 coding sequence is TGCAGCGTTGCGGGAGGGCCCTACGAGCAGTACTTC.

This rearrangement joins TRBV27 to TRBJ2-1; D unresolved. Trimming stripped 1 base from V and 10 bases from J, with 23 bases between. The CDR3 has 17 amino acids. Germline CDR1 is MNHEY and CDR2 is SMNVEV (reference sequence). In nucleotides, the CDR3 is TGTGCCAGCAGTTTATACCCGACAAACCCGCTCGGTTCCGAGCAGTTCTTC. Translated, it gives CASSLYPTNPLGSEQFF.

This chain connects TRBV7-2 to TRBJ2-3; D uncertain. Germline V lookup: CDR1 SGHTA, CDR2 FQGNSA. CDR3 size: 11 residues. Trimming took off 8 bases at V and 1 base at J, with 4 bases between the two ends. The CDR3, as DNA: TGTGCCAGCGCGGGCACAGATACGCAGTATTTT. This gives the protein CASAGTDTQYF.

V gene TRBV11-2 combines with J gene TRBJ2-3, with D unclear. The CDR3 runs 14 residues. Per germline, CDR1 SGHAT and CDR2 FQNNGV. Trimming shortened V by 1 base and J by 1 base, and 6 bases separated the two germline ends. The CDR3 DNA reads TGTGCCAGCAGCTTAGTGCCAGGCACAGATACGCAGTATTTT. The encoded protein is CASSLVPGTDTQYF.

The chain uses TRBV29-1 and TRBJ2-7, with 11 bases aligning to TRBD2. Germline-derived CDR1 and CDR2 are SQVTM and ANQGSEA. Trimming cost V 3 bases and J 9 bases; bases outside gene matches: 7. This CDR3 is built from 13 residues. In DNA form, the CDR3 reads TGCAGCGTTGACGTAGCGGGAGGGCCGGGGCAGTACTTC. The encoded protein is CSVDVAGGPGQYF.

This chain's CDR3 is CASSHGAGSGYTF. CDR3 DNA sequence: TGCGCCAGCAGCCACGGGGCAGGGAGTGGCTACACCTTC. The chain joins TRBV5-1 to TRBJ1-2, with D possibly TRBD1 on 5 matching bases. This CDR3 has 13 amino acids. The V and J ends lost 4 bases and 7 bases respectively, with 14 bases between them. CDR1 SGHRS and CDR2 YFSETQ come from the germline V gene. The full variable domain, completed using reference TRBV5-1 and TRBJ1-2, is KAGVTQTPRYLIKTRGQQVTLSCSPISGHRSVSWYQQTPGQGLQFLFEYFSETQRNKGNFPGRFSGRQFSNSRSEMNVSTLELGDSALYLCASSHGAGSGYTFGSGTRLTVV.

The J gene is TRBJ2-7, the V gene TRBV9, with 7 bases identical to TRBD2. Per germline, CDR1 SGDLS and CDR2 YYNGEE. This CDR3 spans 13 amino acids. With 0 bases clipped from V and 9 bases from J, the junction kept 6 bases outside the gene matches. The CDR3 coding sequence is TGTGCCAGCAGCGTAGATCTAGCGGAAAGGCAGTACTTC. The encoded protein is CASSVDLAERQYF.

This clone was seen once. Other DNA sequences of this sample code for an identical CDR3. J is TRBJ2-6 and V is TRBV5-1; D is undetermined. The CDR3 loop spans 15 amino acids. Trimming took off 0 bases at V and 0 bases at J, with 4 bases between the two ends. Germline loops: CDR1 SGHRS, CDR2 YFSETQ. CDR3 sequence: CASSLVGSGANVLTF. CDR3 nucleotide sequence: TGCGCCAGCAGCTTGGTTGGCTCTGGGGCCAACGTCCTGACTTTC. Drawing the rest from reference TRBV5-1 and TRBJ2-6, the complete variable domain is KAGVTQTPRYLIKTRGQQVTLSCSPISGHRSVSWYQQTPGQGLQFLFEYFSETQRNKGNFPGRFSGRQFSNSRSEMNVSTLELGDSALYLCASSLVGSGANVLTFGAGSRLTVL.

The chain joins TRBV18 to TRBJ1-5; D unresolved. The CDR3 has 14 amino acids. Trimming left V 0 bases short and J 5 bases short, with 8 bases between. Germline CDR1 KGHSH, CDR2 LQKENI. The CDR3 DNA follows: TGTGCCAGCTCACCACCGCACGGCGATCAGCCCCAGCATTTT. Its protein product is CASSPPHGDQPQHF.

V gene TRBV28 combines with J gene TRBJ2-7, with 7 positions matching TRBD2. Germline V lookup: CDR1 MDHEN, CDR2 SYDVKM. This CDR3 is 14 amino acids long. V gave up 8 bases and J gave up 3 bases; unmatched junction bases: 10. CDR3 residues: CASGGRGRYYEQYF. DNA for the CDR3: TGTGCCAGCGGGGGGAGGGGCCGGTACTACGAGCAGTACTTC.

J is TRBJ1-4 and V is TRBV7-2; 8 nucleotides match TRBD1. This CDR3 has 12 amino acids. Germline CDR1 and CDR2: SGHTA and FQGNSA. V lost 8 bases to trimming and J lost 4 bases; unmatched junction nucleotides: 0. The CDR3 DNA follows: TGTGCCAGCGGACAGGGTAATGAAAAACTGTTTTTT. Translating it yields CASGQGNEKLFF. The full variable domain, completed using reference TRBV7-2 and TRBJ1-4, is GAGVSQSPSNKVTEKGKDVELRCDPISGHTALYWYRQSLGQGLEFLIYFQGNSAPDKSGLPSDRFSAERTGGSVSTLTIQRTQQEDSAVYLCASGQGNEKLFFGSGTQLSVL.

This clone has only one observation. This chain uses TRBV25-1 with TRBJ2-7; the D gene is possibly TRBD2 (6 bases). Per the germline V gene, CDR1 is MGHDK and CDR2 is SYGVNS. This CDR3 spans 14 amino acids. Between the trimmed V and J ends, which lost 4 bases and 2 bases, there was a span of 12 bases. As DNA, the CDR3 is TGTGCCAGCAGTGCCGCGGGAAGGACCTACGAGCAGTACTTC. Its translation: CASSAAGRTYEQYF.